This T cell receptor (beta chain) was recovered during a study of blood T cell repertoires in COVID-19. Produced via immunoSEQ multiplex PCR; TCRdb's table is partial and in-frame only. The sample carries hundreds of thousands of clones, 75% to 90% recorded once. The CDR3 covers 13 residues. The germline V gene has CDR1 ENHRY and CDR2 SYGVKD. Deletions cut 6 bases from V and 8 bases from J, with 16 bases between. The sequenced sample was peripheral blood. This clonotype was obtained from a woman younger than 30 with acute or convalescent COVID-19. The chain couples TRBV10-3 to TRBJ1-2; D may be TRBD1 (5 bases). CDR3 DNA sequence: TGTGCCATCAGGGCAGGGCAGGTCTGGGGCTACACCTTC. Translation: CAIRAGQVWGYTF.